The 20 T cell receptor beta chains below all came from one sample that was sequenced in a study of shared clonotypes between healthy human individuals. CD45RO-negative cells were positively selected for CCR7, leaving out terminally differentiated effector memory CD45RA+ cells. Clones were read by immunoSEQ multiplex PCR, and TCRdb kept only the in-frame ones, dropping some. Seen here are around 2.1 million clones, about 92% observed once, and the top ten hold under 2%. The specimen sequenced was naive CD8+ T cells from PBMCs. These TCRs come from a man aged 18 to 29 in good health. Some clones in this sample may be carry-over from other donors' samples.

In nucleotides, the CDR3 is TGCGCCAGCAGCCAAGATTGGGGAAATCAGCCCCAGCATTTT. Its translation: CASSQDWGNQPQHF. V and J are TRBV4-3 and TRBJ1-5; D gene ambiguous. Trimming stripped 0 bases from V and 4 bases from J, with 7 bases between. Germline assignment: CDR1 LGHNA and CDR2 YSLEER. The length of the CDR3 is 14 residues.

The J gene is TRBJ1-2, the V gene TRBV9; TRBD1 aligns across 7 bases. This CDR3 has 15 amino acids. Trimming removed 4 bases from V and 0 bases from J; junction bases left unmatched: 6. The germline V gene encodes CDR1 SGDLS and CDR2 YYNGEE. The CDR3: CASSLGTEPNYGYTF. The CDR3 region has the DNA TGTGCCAGCAGCCTCGGGACAGAACCTAACTATGGCTACACCTTC.

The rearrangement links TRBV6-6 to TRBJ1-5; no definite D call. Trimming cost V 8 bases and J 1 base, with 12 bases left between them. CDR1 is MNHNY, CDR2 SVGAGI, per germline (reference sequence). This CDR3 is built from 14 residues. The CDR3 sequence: CASGSAGSNQPQHF. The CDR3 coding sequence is TGTGCCAGCGGCTCCGCCGGGAGCAATCAGCCCCAGCATTTT.

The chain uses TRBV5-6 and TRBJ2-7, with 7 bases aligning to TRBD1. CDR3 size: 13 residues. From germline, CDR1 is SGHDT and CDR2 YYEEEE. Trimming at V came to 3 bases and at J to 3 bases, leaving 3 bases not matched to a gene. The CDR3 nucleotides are TGTGCCAGCAGCTCGGGACAGAACTACGAGCAGTACTTC. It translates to CASSSGQNYEQYF.

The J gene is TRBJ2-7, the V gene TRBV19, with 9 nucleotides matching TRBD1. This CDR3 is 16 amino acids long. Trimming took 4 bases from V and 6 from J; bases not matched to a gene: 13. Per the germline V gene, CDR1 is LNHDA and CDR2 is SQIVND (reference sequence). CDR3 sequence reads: CASSTRYYDRGGEQYF. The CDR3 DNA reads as TGTGCCAGTAGTACCCGTTACTACGACAGGGGGGGCGAGCAGTACTTC.

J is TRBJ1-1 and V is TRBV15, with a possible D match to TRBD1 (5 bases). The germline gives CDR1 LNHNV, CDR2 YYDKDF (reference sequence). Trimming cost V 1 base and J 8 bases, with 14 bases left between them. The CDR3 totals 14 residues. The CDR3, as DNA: TGTGCCACCAGCAGAGTATTGGGGACCCCCGAAGCTTTCTTT. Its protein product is CATSRVLGTPEAFF.

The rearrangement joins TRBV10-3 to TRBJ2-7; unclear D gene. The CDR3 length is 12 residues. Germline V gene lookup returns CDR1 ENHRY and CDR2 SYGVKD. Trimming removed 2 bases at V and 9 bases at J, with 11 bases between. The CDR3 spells CAISEKALPQYF. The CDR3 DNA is TGTGCCATCAGTGAGAAGGCTTTACCGCAGTACTTC.

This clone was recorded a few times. As DNA, the CDR3 is TGCGCCAGCAGCCCCGGACAGGGTGAAGCTTTCTTT. It specifies CASSPGQGEAFF. The chain has TRBV5-1 and TRBJ1-1, with TRBD1 matching 8 bases. CDR3 length: 12 amino acids. Per the germline V gene, CDR1 is SGHRS and CDR2 is YFSETQ. With 4 bases clipped from V and 7 bases from J, the junction kept 3 bases outside the gene matches.

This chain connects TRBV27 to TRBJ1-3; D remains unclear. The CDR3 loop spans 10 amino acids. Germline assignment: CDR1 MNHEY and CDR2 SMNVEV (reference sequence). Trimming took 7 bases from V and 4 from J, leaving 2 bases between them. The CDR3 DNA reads TGTGCCAGCACGGGAAACACCATATATTTT. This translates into CASTGNTIYF.

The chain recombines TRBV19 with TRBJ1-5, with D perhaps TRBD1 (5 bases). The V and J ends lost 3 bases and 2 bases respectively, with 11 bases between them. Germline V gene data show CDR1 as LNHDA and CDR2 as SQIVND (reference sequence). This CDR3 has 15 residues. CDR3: CASSIPGFGNQPQHF. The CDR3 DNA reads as TGTGCCAGTAGTATCCCAGGGTTCGGCAATCAGCCCCAGCATTTT.

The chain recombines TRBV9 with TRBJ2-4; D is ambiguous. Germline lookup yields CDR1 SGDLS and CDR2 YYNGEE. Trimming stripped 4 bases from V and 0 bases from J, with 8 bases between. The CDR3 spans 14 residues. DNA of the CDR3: TGTGCCAGCAGCCCCTCAGTAGCCAAAAACATTCAGTACTTC. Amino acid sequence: CASSPSVAKNIQYF.

This chain's CDR3 is CASSQMGQGVNEKLFF. CDR3 nucleotide sequence: TGCGCCAGCAGCCAGATGGGACAGGGGGTTAATGAAAAACTGTTTTTT. The chain has TRBV4-3 and TRBJ1-4; TRBD1 matches at 11 bases. After removal of 3 bases from V and 4 bases from J, the junction contained 4 bases not matched to a gene. Germline CDR1 and CDR2: LGHNA and YSLEER. There are 16 residues in the CDR3.

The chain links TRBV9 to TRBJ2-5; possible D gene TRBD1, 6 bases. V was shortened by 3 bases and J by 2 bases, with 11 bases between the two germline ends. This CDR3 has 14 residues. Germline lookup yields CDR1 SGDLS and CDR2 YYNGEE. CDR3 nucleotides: TGTGCCAGCAGCGCCTATGACAGGCAAGAGACCCAGTACTTC. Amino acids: CASSAYDRQETQYF.

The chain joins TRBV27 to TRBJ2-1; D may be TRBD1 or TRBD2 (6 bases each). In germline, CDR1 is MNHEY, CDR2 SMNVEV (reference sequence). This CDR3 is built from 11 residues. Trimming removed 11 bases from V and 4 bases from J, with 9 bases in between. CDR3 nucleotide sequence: TGTGCCGGGGGGCAGTACAATGAGCAGTTCTTC. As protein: CAGGQYNEQFF.

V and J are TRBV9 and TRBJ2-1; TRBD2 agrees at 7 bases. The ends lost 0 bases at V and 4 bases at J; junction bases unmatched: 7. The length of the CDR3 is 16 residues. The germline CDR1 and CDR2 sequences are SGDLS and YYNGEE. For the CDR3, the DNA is TGTGCCAGCAGCGTAGATCGCGGGAGCGTATACAATGAGCAGTTCTTC. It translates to CASSVDRGSVYNEQFF.

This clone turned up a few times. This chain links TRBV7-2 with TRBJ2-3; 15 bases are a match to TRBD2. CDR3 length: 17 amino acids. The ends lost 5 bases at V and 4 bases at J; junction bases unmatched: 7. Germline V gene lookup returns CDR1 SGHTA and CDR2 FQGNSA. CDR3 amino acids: CASSPGTSGRLPDTQYF. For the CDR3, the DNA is TGTGCCAGCAGCCCAGGGACTAGCGGGAGGCTTCCAGATACGCAGTATTTT.

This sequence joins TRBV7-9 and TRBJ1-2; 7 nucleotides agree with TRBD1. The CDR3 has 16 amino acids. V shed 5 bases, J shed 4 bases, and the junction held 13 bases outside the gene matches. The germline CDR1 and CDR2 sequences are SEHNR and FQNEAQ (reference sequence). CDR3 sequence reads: CASSQGGQISSYGYTF. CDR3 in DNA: TGTGCCAGCAGCCAGGGGGGACAGATAAGCTCCTATGGCTACACCTTC.

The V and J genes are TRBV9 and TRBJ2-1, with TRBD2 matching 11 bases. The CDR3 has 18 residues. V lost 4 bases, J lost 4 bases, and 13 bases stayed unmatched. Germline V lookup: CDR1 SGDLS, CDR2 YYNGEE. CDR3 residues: CASSSNPQLAGEYNEQFF. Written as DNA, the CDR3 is TGTGCCAGCAGCTCGAACCCTCAACTAGCGGGAGAGTACAATGAGCAGTTCTTC.

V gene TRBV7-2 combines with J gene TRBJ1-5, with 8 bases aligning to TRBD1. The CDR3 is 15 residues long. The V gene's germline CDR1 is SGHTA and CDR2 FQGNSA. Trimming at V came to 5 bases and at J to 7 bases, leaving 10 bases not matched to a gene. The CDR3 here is CASSPRTGSGQPQHF. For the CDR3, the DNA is TGTGCCAGCAGCCCCCGGACAGGGAGTGGGCAGCCCCAGCATTTT.

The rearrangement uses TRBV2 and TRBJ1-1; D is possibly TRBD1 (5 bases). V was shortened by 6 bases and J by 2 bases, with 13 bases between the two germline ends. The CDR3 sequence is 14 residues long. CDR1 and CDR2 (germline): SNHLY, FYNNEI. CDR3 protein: CASRVAGRNTEAFF. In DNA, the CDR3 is TGTGCCAGCAGAGTTGCAGGGCGTAACACTGAAGCTTTCTTT.